The 14 T cell receptor beta chains below were found in one sample sequenced in a study of T cell clonality in common variable immunodeficiency. Profiling relied on immunoSEQ multiplex PCR, and the TCRdb table lists in-frame clones only, not all of them. The repertoire has around 47,000 clones, none seen only once; the ten largest take more than 2%. The sequenced sample was peripheral blood mononuclear cells. The receptors here all came from a person between 18 and 75 years old in good health.

This clone was counted ten times or more. The read terminates 3 residues ahead of where the CDR3 ends, so the germline J gene completes it. This chain connects TRBV5-1 to TRBJ2-2, with 15 bases identical to TRBD2. There are 17 residues in the CDR3. CDR1 is SGHRS and CDR2 is YFSETQ in the germline V gene. With V trimmed by 4 bases and J by 5 bases, 6 bases remained unmatched. The CDR3 region is CASSLGGLAGGTGELFF. The DNA read from the CDR3 is TGCGCCAGCAGCCTGGGGGGACTAGCGGGAGGAACCGGGGAG.

This clone was counted ten times or more. The missing CDR3 end, 3 residues past where the read stops, is filled in from the germline J gene. This chain connects TRBV2 to TRBJ2-5; D is ambiguous. Germline lookup yields CDR1 SNHLY and CDR2 FYNNEI. The CDR3 length is 16 residues. Trimming left V 5 bases short and J 4 bases short, with 20 bases between. Here the CDR3 reads CASSPHHSGAIETQYF. Incomplete CDR3 DNA: TGTGCCAGCAGTCCGCACCACTCGGGTGCAATAGAGACC.

This clone was picked up many times. The sequenced fragment ends 3 residues before the CDR3 boundary, so the rest is inferred from the germline J gene. The chain employs TRBV18 and TRBJ2-1, with a weak D call TRBD1 (6 bases). The germline V gene encodes CDR1 KGHSH and CDR2 LQKENI. This CDR3 comprises 15 residues. V was pared by 3 bases and J by 5 bases, with 14 bases between. CDR3 DNA, as far as it was read: TGTGCCAGCTCACCTGCCGGGACAAGCGACAATGAG. This sequence encodes CASSPAGTSDNE. In full, the CDR3 reads CASSPAGTSDNEQFF.

This clone showed up just a few times. Sequencing ends 3 residues short of the CDR3 end; the germline J gene provides the rest. V and J are TRBV6-4 and TRBJ2-2; 9 nucleotides align to TRBD1. The CDR3 is made up of 14 amino acids. Germline-derived CDR1 and CDR2 are MRHNA and SNTAGT. The CDR3: CASSPGQGFGELFF. The sequenced part of the CDR3 DNA is TGTGCCAGCAGTCCGGGACAGGGTTTCGGAGAG.

This clone has only a few counts. Coverage ceases 3 residues before the CDR3 finishes, and the germline J gene fills in the end. The genes are TRBV30 and TRBJ2-3; 12 bases agree with TRBD2. The ends lost 4 bases at V and 4 bases at J; junction bases unmatched: 0. The germline V gene encodes CDR1 GTSNPN and CDR2 SVGIG (reference sequence). This CDR3 contains 13 residues. The CDR3 protein is CAWTSGGADTQYF. The CDR3 DNA, read in part, is TGTGCCTGGACTAGCGGGGGGGCAGATACG.

This clone was detected ten times or more. Incomplete CDR3 DNA: TGTGCCAGTAGTAAAGGACAGGTGTTAGGTTACGAG. Protein product: CASSKGQVLGYE. The CDR3 reads in full as CASSKGQVLGYEQYF. J is TRBJ2-7 and V is TRBV19, with 7 bases matching TRBD1. The read terminates 3 residues before the CDR3 end, so the remaining end is supplied by the germline J gene. The CDR3 runs 15 residues. The junction had 10 bases not matched to a gene; V was cut back by 4 bases and J by 4 bases. The V gene's germline CDR1 is LNHDA and CDR2 SQIVND (reference sequence).

This clone showed up just a few times. The CDR3 end lies 3 residues beyond the end of the read and is filled in from the germline J gene. The rearrangement uses TRBV20-1 and TRBJ1-2, with 7 bases that match TRBD1. There are 15 residues in the CDR3. CDR1 and CDR2 (germline): DFQATT, SNEGSKA (reference sequence). V lost 2 bases to trimming and J lost 4 bases; unmatched junction nucleotides: 10. The part of the CDR3 DNA that was read is TGCAGTGCTAGAACAGGGGATCTTCGCTTCTATGGC. Protein sequence: CSARTGDLRFYG. The entire CDR3 reads CSARTGDLRFYGYTF.

This clone was counted at least ten times. The CDR3 end falls 3 residues outside the read, so it is completed with the germline J gene. The rearrangement uses TRBV6-1 and TRBJ2-7; the match to TRBD1 covers 7 bases. Trimming at V came to 0 bases and at J to 4 bases, leaving 9 bases not matched to a gene. Germline values: CDR1 MNHNS, CDR2 SASEGT. The CDR3 loop spans 16 amino acids. The CDR3 loop reads CASSEALGTVRYEQYF. CDR3 DNA (partial): TGTGCCAGCAGTGAAGCTCTCGGGACAGTTCGTTACGAG.

This clone was detected many times. Read sequence stops 3 residues before the CDR3 end, and the germline J gene provides the missing end. The rearrangement joins TRBV29-1 to TRBJ2-1; possible D gene TRBD1, 6 bases. V lost 7 bases, J lost 2 bases, and 12 bases lay in between. This CDR3 is built from 13 residues. In germline, CDR1 is SQVTM, CDR2 ANQGSEA. CDR3 DNA (partial): TGCAGCGGGGCCGGGACACCCTACAATGAG. It codes for CSGAGTPYNE. The full CDR3 protein reads CSGAGTPYNEQFF.

This clone occurred many times. The sequenced fragment ends 3 residues before the CDR3 boundary, so the rest is inferred from the germline J gene. The chain joins TRBV7-9 to TRBJ2-5; the D gene is possibly TRBD2 (5 bases). Germline-derived CDR1 and CDR2 are SEHNR and FQNEAQ (reference sequence). Trimming took off 4 bases at V and 5 bases at J, with 14 bases between the two ends. CDR3 length: 14 amino acids. The chain's CDR3 is CASSSGLGSETQYF. The covered CDR3 bases are TGTGCCAGCAGCTCCGGACTGGGGAGCGAGACC.

This clone was observed at least ten times. The DNA ends 3 residues before the CDR3 does, and the rest of the CDR3 is filled in from the germline J gene. The V gene is TRBV7-9, the J gene TRBJ2-5; no definite D call. CDR3 length: 12 amino acids. The germline V and J ends were trimmed by 5 bases and 5 bases, with 9 bases remaining between them. CDR1 is SEHNR, CDR2 FQNEAQ, per germline (reference sequence). The sequenced CDR3 bases are TGTGCCAGCAGCCGAGCTATCGAGACC. It translates to CASSRAIET. The whole CDR3 protein reads CASSRAIETQYF.

To note about this clone: The CDR3 end falls 3 residues outside the read, so it is completed with the germline J gene. The chain joins TRBV6-4 to TRBJ2-2, with a weak D call TRBD2 (5 bases). Germline values: CDR1 MRHNA, CDR2 SNTAGT. This CDR3 region has 15 residues. The CDR3 DNA, read in part, is TGTGCCAGGGACCGCGTGAATGCGACTAATGAAAAG. Its translation is CARDRVNATNEK. The CDR3 as a whole reads CARDRVNATNEKLFF.

This clone was observed many times. The sequenced fragment ends 3 residues before the CDR3 boundary, so the rest is inferred from the germline J gene. The gene calls are TRBV18 and TRBJ2-5; tentative D call: TRBD1 (8 bases). V lost 1 base and J lost 5, with 11 bases in between. The CDR3 length is 14 residues. Germline V lookup: CDR1 KGHSH, CDR2 LQKENI. CDR3 sequence reads: CASSPQQGGETQYF. CDR3 bases read: TGTGCCAGCTCACCACAACAGGGGGGGGAGACC.

This clone was recorded many times. The DNA ends 3 residues before the CDR3 does, and the rest of the CDR3 is filled in from the germline J gene. The chain carries TRBV7-6 and TRBJ2-4, with D possibly TRBD2 on 5 matching bases. CDR1 is SGHVS, CDR2 FNYEAQ, per germline. Trimming took off 2 bases at V and 6 bases at J, with 11 bases between the two ends. This CDR3 region has 14 residues. CDR3 DNA, as far as it was read: TGTGCCAGCAGCTTACAAGAGGGCCTAAACATT. Translating it yields CASSLQEGLNI. Given in full, the CDR3 is CASSLQEGLNIQYF.